This T cell receptor beta chain is from a study of blood T cell repertoires in COVID-19. Overall study: Both acute and convalescent COVID-19 samples were obtained from the United States, Italy and Spain. Sample material is recorded as cDNA or gDNA derived from T cells, B-cell-depleted T cells, or PBMCs.

Per the authors' pipeline: Quantification of nucleated cells was approximated via reference gene primer amplification. Clones were read by immunoSEQ multiplex PCR, and TCRdb kept only the in-frame ones, dropping some. V and J calls and clone size are as listed in that table; D and trimming were resolved from the DNA. Among some 310,000 clones listed, over 75% were seen once. This CDR3 spans 11 amino acids. Trimming pared 2 bases from V and 7 bases from J, leaving 5 bases between. The sequencing input was peripheral blood. The chain links TRBV12-3 or TRBV12-4 to TRBJ1-1; no reliable D call. The TCR was taken from a man in his fifties with active or convalescent COVID-19. CDR3 protein: CASSLTDEAFF. For the CDR3, the DNA is TGTGCCAGCAGTTTAACAGATGAAGCTTTCTTT.